This TCR beta chain was recovered during a study of blood T cells in healthy people across ages. The study's findings and limits: TCR beta diversity was tightly associated with the proportion of naive T cells.

Trimming shortened V by 4 bases and J by 4 bases, and 16 bases separated the two germline ends. The CDR3 contains 15 residues. Germline CDR1 and CDR2: MNHEY and SMNVEV (reference sequence). This clonotype has at least ten counts. Its specificity is not known. The second PCR ran about 6 to 11 cycles with a sample-barcoded 5' primer and J-beta primers. TCRdb recomputed calls from the 5' RACE reads with MiXCR, one row per CDR3 protein. The sample holds about 1.1 million distinct CDR3 sequences, 35% to 45% seen once. Extracted total RNA amounted to at least 5.5 micrograms for each sample. The material sequenced was blood. The chain joins TRBV27 to TRBJ2-5; maybe TRBD1 (6 bases). The TCR originated in a man aged 18 to 30 in good health. The CDR3 loop is CASSSQDRASETQYF. The CDR3 region has the DNA TGTGCCAGCAGTTCCCAGGACAGAGCTTCAGAGACCCAGTACTTC.